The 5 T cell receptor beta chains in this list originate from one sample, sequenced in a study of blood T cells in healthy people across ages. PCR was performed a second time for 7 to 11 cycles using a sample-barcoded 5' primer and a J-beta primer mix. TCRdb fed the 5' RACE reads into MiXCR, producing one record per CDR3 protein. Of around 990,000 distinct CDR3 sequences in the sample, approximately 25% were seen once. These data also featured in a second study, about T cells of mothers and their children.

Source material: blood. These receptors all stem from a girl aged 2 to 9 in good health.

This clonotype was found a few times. The CDR3 protein is CASSITSGSEQYF. The CDR3 DNA follows: TGTGCCAGCAGTATAACCTCAGGGTCCGAGCAGTACTTC. The V and J genes are TRBV27 and TRBJ2-7; weak D call: TRBD1 (5 bases). The V end was cut by 5 bases, the J end by 6 bases, with 14 bases between. This CDR3 comprises 13 residues. Germline lookup yields CDR1 MNHEY and CDR2 SMNVEV (reference sequence).

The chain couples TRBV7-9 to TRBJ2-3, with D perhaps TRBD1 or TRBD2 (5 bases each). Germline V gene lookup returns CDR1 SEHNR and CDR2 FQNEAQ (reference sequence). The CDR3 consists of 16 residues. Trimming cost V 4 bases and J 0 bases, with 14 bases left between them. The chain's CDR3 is CASSSSAWGSTDTQYF. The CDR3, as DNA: TGTGCCAGCAGCTCCTCAGCCTGGGGGAGCACAGATACGCAGTATTTT.

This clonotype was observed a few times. CDR3 coding DNA: TGTGCCAGCAGCTCAAAGGACAGTTCCTACGAGCAGTACTTC. It encodes CASSSKDSSYEQYF. J is TRBJ2-7 and V is TRBV7-2, with D possibly being TRBD1 (6 bases). The CDR3 contains 14 residues. Germline assignment: CDR1 SGHTA and CDR2 FQGNSA. V gave up 4 bases and J gave up 1 base, with 11 bases separating them.

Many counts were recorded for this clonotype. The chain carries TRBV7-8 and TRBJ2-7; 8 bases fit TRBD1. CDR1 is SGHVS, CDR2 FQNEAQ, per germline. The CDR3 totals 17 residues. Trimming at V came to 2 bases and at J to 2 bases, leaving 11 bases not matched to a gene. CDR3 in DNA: TGTGCCAGCAGCTTACATTTAGGACAGGGAAGGACCTACGAGCAGTACTTC. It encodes CASSLHLGQGRTYEQYF.

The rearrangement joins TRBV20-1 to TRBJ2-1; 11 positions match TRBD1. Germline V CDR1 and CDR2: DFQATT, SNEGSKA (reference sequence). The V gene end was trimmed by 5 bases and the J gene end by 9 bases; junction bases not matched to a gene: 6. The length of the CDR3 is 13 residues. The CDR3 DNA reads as TGCAGTGCTGGGGACAGGGGGTTCGGTGAGCAGTTCTTC. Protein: CSAGDRGFGEQFF.